The subject of this entry is one T cell receptor (beta chain). V lost 3 bases, J lost 6 bases, and 17 bases lay in between. The CDR3 contains 15 residues. Germline values: CDR1 MNHEY, CDR2 SMNVEV (reference sequence). This sample was included in a study of technical replicates of blood from a handful of donors. The table came from immunoSEQ multiplex PCR; TCRdb's copy has only in-frame clones and leaves some out. In the table there are 65,000 to 85,000 clones, roughly 94% of which are singletons. This rearrangement joins TRBV27 to TRBJ1-1, with D unclear. Sequenced input: T cells isolated from PBMCs. This clonotype originated in a human donor in good health. The CDR3 DNA follows: TGTGCCAGCAGTTTTCGGGGAGAGTCCATCTCTGAAGCTTTCTTT. This sequence encodes CASSFRGESISEAFF.